The sequence of this T cell receptor beta chain was determined in a study of circulating and synovial CD4+ cells in juvenile arthritis. Method: immunoSEQ multiplex PCR; TCRdb's copy keeps in-frame clones and lacks some. This sample carries 30,000 to 40,000 clones, around 95% of them seen once, and the ten largest clones take 0.7%. Germline V CDR1 and CDR2: SGDLS, YYNGEE. CDR3 length equals 14 residues. V lost 5 bases, J lost 2 bases, and 5 bases stayed unmatched. Overall study results and limits: Compared with bulk blood, circulating pathogenic-like lymphocytes shared substantially more CDR3 sequences with synovial T cells.

Details on this clone: No antigen is known for it.

The chain employs TRBV9 and TRBJ1-1; 8 bases agree with TRBD1. This clonotype originated in a human donor with juvenile idiopathic arthritis. The sample was CD4+ T cells from blood. The CDR3 is CASSVTGVNTEAFF. In DNA, the CDR3 is TGTGCCAGCAGTGTGACAGGGGTAAACACTGAAGCTTTCTTT.